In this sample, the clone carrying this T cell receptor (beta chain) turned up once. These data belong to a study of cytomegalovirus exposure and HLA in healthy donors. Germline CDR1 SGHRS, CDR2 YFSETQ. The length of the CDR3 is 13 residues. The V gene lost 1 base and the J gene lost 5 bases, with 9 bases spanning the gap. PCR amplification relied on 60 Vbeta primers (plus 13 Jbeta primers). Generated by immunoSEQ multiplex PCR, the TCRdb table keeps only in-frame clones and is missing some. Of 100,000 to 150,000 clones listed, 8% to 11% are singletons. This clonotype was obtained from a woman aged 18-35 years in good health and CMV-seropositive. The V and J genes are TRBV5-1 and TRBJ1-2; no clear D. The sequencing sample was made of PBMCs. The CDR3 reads CASSLTDQYGYTF. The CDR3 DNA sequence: TGCGCCAGCAGCTTGACAGACCAATATGGCTACACCTTC. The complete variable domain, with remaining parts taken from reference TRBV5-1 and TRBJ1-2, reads KAGVTQTPRYLIKTRGQQVTLSCSPISGHRSVSWYQQTPGQGLQFLFEYFSETQRNKGNFPGRFSGRQFSNSRSEMNVSTLELGDSALYLCASSLTDQYGYTFGSGTRLTVV.